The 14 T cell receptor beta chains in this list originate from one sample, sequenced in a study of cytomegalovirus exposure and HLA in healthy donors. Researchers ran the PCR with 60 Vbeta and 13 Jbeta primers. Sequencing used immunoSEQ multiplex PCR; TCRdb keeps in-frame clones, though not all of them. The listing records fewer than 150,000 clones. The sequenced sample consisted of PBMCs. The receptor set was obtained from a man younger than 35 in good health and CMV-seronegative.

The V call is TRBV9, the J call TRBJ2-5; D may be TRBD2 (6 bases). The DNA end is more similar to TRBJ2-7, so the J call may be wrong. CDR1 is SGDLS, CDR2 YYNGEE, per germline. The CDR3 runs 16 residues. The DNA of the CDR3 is TGTGCCAGCAGCGCCTCGGGGGTCGAAGGCTCCTACGAGCAGTACTTC. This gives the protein CASSASGVEGSYEQYF.

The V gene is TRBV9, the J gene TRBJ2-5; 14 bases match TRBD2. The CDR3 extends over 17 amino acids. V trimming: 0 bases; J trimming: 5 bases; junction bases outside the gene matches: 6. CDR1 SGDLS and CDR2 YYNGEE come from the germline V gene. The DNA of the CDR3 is TGTGCCAGCAGCGTAGGACTAGCGGGGGGGCTCGTGGAGACCCAGTACTTC. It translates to CASSVGLAGGLVETQYF.

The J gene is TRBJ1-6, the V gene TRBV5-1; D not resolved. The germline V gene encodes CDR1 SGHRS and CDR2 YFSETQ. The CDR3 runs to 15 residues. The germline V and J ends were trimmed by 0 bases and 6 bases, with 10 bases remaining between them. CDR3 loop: CASSLAQTPNSPLHF. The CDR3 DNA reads TGCGCCAGCAGCTTGGCTCAGACTCCTAATTCACCCCTCCACTTT.

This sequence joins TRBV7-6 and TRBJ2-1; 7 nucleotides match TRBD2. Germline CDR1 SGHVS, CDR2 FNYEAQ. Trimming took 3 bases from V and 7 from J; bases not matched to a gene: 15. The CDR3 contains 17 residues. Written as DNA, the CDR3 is TGTGCCAGCAGCTTCCCCAGGGCTCCGGGAGGTTGGAATGAGCAGTTCTTC. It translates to CASSFPRAPGGWNEQFF.

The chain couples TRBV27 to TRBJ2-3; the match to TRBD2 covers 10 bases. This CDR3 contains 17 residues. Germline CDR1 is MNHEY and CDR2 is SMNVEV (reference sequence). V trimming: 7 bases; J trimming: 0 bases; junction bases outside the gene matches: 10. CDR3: CASTTPPTSGSTDTQYF. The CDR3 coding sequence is TGTGCCAGCACCACGCCCCCGACTAGCGGGAGCACAGATACGCAGTATTTT.

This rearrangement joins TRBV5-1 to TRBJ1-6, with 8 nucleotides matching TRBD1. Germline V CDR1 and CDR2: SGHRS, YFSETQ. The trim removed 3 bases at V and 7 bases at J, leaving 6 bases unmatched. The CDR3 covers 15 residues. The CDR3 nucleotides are TGCGCCAGCAGCTCCCAGGGGGCGGGCAATTCACCCCTCCACTTT. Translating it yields CASSSQGAGNSPLHF.

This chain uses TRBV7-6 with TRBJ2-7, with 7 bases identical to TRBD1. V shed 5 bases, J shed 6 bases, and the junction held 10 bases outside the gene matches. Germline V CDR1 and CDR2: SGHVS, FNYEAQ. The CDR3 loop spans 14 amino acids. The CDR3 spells CASSHREGGAEQYF. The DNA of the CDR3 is TGTGCCAGCAGCCACCGGGAAGGGGGCGCCGAGCAGTACTTC.

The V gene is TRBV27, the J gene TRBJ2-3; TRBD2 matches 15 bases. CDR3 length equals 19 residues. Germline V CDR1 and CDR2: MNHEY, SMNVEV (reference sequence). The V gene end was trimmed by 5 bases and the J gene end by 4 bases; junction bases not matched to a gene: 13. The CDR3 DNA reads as TGTGCCAGCAGTACGGGACTAGCGGGGGGCCCTACACTCCCAGATACGCAGTATTTT. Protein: CASSTGLAGGPTLPDTQYF.

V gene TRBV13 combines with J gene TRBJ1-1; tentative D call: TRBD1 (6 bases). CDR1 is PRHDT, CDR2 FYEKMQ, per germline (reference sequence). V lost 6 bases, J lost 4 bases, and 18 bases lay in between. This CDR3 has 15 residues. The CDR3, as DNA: TGTGCCAGCAGGCCGAGAAAGGGGGGGGTCACTGAAGCTTTCTTT. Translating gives CASRPRKGGVTEAFF.

In DNA, the CDR3 is TGCGCCAGCAGCCCACAGACAGGGGAGTACGAGCAGTACTTC. Its protein is CASSPQTGEYEQYF. The rearrangement uses TRBV4-1 and TRBJ2-7; TRBD1 agrees at 8 bases. Per the germline V gene, CDR1 is MGHRA and CDR2 is YSYEKL. J gave up 4 bases and V 4 bases, and 6 bases lay outside the gene matches. The CDR3 is 14 residues long.

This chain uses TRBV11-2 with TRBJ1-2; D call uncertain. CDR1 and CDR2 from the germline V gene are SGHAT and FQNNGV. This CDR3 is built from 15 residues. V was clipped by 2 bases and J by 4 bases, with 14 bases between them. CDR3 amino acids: CASSLNVRLVYGYTF. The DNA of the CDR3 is TGTGCCAGCAGCTTAAACGTTCGCTTAGTCTATGGCTACACCTTC.

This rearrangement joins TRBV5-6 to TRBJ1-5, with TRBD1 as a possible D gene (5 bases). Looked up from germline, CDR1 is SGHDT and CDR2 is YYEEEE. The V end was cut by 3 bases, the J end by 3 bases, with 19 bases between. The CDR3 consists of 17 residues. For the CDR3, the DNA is TGTGCCAGCAGCTCCGGGAGGGGATTAAGGAACAATCAGCCCCAGCATTTT. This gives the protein CASSSGRGLRNNQPQHF.

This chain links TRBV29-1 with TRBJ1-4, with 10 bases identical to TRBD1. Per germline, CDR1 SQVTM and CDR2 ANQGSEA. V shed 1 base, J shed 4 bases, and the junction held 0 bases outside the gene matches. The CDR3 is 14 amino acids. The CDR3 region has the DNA TGCAGCGTTGAAGGGACAGGGGGTAATGAAAAACTGTTTTTT. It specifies CSVEGTGGNEKLFF.

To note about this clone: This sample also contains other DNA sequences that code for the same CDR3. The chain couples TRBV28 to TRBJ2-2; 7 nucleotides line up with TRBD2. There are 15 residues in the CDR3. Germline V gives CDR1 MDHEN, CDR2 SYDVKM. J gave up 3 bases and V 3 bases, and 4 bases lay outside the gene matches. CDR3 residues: CASSLGLADTGELFF. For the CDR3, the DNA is TGTGCCAGCAGTTTGGGCCTAGCGGACACCGGGGAGCTGTTTTTT.